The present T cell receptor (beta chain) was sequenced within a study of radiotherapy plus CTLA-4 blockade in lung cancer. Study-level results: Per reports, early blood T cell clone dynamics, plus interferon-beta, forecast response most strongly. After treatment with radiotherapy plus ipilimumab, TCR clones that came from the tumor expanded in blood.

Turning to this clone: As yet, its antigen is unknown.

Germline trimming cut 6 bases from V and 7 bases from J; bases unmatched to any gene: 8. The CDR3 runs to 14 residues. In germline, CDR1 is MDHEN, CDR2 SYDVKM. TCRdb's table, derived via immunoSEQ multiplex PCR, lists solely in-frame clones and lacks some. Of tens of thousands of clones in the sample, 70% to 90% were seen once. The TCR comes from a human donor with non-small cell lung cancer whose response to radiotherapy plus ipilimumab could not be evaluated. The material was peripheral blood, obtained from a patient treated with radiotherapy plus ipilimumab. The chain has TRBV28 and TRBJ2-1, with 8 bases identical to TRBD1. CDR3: CASRTTGEWNEQFF. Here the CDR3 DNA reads TGTGCCAGCAGGACGACAGGGGAGTGGAATGAGCAGTTCTTC.